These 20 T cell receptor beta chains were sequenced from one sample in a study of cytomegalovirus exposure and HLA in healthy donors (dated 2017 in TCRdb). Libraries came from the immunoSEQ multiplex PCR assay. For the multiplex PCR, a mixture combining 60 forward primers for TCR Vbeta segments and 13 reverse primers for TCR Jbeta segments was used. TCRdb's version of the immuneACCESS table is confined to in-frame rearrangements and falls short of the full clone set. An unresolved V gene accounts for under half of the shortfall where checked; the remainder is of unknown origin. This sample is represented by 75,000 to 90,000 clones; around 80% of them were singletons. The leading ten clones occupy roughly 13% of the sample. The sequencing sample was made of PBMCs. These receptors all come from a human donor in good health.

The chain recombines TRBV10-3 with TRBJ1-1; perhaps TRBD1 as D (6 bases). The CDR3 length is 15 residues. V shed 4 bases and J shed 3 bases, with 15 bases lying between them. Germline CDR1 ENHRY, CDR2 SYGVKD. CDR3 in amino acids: CAISGGRGEDTEAFF. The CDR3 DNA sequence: TGTGCCATCAGTGGTGGCAGGGGAGAGGACACTGAAGCTTTCTTT.

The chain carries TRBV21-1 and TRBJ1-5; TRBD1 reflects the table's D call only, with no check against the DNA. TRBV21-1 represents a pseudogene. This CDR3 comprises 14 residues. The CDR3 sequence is CASSKAHSNQPQHF. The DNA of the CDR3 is TGTGCCAGCAGCAAAGCCCATAGCAATCAGCCCCAGCATTTT.

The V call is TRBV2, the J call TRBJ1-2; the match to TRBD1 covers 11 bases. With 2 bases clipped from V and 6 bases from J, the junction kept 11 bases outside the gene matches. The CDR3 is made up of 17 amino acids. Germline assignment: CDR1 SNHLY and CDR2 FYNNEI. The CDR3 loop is CASSESRRTGGLNGYTF. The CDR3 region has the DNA TGTGCCAGCAGTGAATCCCGTCGGACAGGGGGCTTAAATGGCTACACCTTC.

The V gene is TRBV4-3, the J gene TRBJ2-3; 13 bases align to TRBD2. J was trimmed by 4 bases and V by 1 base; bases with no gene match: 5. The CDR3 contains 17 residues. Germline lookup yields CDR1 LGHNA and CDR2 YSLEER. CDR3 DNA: TGCGCCAGCAGCCAAGTTCGGACTAGCGGGGGAGCAGATACGCAGTATTTT. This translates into CASSQVRTSGGADTQYF.

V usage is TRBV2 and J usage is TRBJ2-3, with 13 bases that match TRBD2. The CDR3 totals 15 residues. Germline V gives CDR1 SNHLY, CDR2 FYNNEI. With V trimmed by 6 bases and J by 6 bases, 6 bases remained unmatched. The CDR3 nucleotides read TGTGCCAGCAGCCGGACTAGCGGGGGTGAGGATACGCAGTATTTT. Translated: CASSRTSGGEDTQYF.

The CDR3 DNA follows: TGTGCCAGCACCGGGAACACCGGGGAGCTGTTTTTT. Residues: CASTGNTGELFF. The V and J genes are TRBV6-6 and TRBJ2-2; D is uncertain. V was cut by 7 bases and J by 1 base, with 4 bases left in between. Germline V gene data show CDR1 as MNHNY and CDR2 as SVGAGI (reference sequence). CDR3 length: 12 amino acids.

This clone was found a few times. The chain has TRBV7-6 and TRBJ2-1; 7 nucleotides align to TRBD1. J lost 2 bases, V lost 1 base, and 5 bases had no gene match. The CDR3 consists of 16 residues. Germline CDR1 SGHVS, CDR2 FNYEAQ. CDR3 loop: CASSLEWQGAYNEQFF. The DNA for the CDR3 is TGTGCCAGCAGCTTAGAATGGCAGGGGGCCTACAATGAGCAGTTCTTC.

The DNA of the CDR3 is TGCGCCAGCAGCTTTGGGGGGGGGAGCCTGGGGGAGCAGTTCTTC. Its translation is CASSFGGGSLGEQFF. The rearrangement uses TRBV5-1 and TRBJ2-1; 7 bases map to TRBD2. CDR3 length equals 15 residues. V was pared by 2 bases and J by 10 bases, with 12 bases of the junction left unmatched. Germline V gene sequence: CDR1 SGHRS, CDR2 YFSETQ.

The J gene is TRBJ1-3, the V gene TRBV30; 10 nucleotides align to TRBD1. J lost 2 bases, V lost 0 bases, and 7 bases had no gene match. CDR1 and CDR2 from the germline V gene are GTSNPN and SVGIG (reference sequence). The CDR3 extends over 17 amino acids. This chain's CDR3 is CAWSVPTGTGAGNTIYF. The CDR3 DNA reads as TGTGCCTGGAGTGTCCCTACCGGGACAGGGGCTGGAAACACCATATATTTT. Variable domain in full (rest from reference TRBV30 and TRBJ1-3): SQTIHQWPATLVQPVGSPLSLECTVEGTSNPNLYWYRQAAGRGLQLLFYSVGIGQISSEVPQNLSASRPQDRQFILSSKKLLLSDSGFYLCAWSVPTGTGAGNTIYFGEGSWLTVV.

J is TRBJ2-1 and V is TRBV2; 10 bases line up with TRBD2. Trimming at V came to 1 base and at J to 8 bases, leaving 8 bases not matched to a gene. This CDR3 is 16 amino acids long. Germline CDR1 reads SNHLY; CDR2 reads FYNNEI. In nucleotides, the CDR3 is TGTGCCAGCAGTGAAGGGGCTAGCGGGGGATGGGATGAGCAGTTCTTC. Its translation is CASSEGASGGWDEQFF.

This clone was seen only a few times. The CDR3 bases are TGTGCCAGCAGTTCGGGGGTTTTCAAAAACATTCAGTACTTC. Protein product: CASSSGVFKNIQYF. This chain joins TRBV6-5 and TRBJ2-4, with TRBD2 as a possible D gene (6 bases). The V gene lost 4 bases and the J gene lost 3 bases, with 10 bases spanning the gap. Germline CDR1 is MNHEY and CDR2 is SVGAGI. The CDR3 covers 14 residues.

The CDR3, as DNA: TGTGCCAGCGGCGAAAGGGGTTTTAACTATGGCTACACCTTC. This gives the protein CASGERGFNYGYTF. The gene calls are TRBV6-5 and TRBJ1-2, with D possibly matching TRBD1 (5 bases). CDR1 and CDR2 from the germline V gene are MNHEY and SVGAGI. The V gene lost 8 bases and the J gene lost 1 base, with 14 bases spanning the gap. The CDR3 length is 14 residues.

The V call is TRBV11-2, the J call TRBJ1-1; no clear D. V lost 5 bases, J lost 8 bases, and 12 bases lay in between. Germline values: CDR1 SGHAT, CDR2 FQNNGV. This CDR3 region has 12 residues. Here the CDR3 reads CASSPLTGEAFF. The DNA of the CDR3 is TGTGCCAGCAGCCCTCTGACGGGGGAAGCTTTCTTT.

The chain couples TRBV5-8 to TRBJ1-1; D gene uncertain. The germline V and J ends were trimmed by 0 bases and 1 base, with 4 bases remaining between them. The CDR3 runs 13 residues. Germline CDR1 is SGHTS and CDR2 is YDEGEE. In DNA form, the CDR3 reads TGTGCCAGCAGCTTGGGAGGGAACACTGAAGCTTTCTTT. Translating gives CASSLGGNTEAFF. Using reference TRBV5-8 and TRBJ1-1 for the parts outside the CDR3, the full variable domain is EAGVTQSPTHLIKTRGQQATLRCSPISGHTSVYWYQQALGLGLQFLLWYDEGEERNRGNFPPRFSGRQFPNYSSELNVNALELEDSALYLCASSLGGNTEAFFGQGTRLTVV.

The CDR3 loop reads CASSSGQLTNEKLFF. The DNA for the CDR3 is TGTGCCAGCAGCTCGGGACAGCTAACTAATGAAAAACTGTTTTTT. The V call is TRBV9, the J call TRBJ1-4; TRBD1 matches at 7 bases. The CDR3 loop spans 15 amino acids. Unmatched junction bases numbered 4, after V lost 4 bases and J lost 1 base. CDR1 and CDR2 (germline): SGDLS, YYNGEE.

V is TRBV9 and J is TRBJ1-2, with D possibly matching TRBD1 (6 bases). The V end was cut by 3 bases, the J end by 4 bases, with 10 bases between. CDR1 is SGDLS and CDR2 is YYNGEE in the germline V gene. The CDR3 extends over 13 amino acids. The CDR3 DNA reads TGTGCCAGCAGCGCCCCAGGGGCCTATGGCTACACCTTC. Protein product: CASSAPGAYGYTF. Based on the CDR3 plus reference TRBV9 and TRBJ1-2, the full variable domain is DSGVTQTPKHLITATGQRVTLRCSPRSGDLSVYWYQQSLDQGLQFLIQYYNGEERAKGNILERFSAQQFPDLHSELNLSSLELGDSALYFCASSAPGAYGYTFGSGTRLTVV.

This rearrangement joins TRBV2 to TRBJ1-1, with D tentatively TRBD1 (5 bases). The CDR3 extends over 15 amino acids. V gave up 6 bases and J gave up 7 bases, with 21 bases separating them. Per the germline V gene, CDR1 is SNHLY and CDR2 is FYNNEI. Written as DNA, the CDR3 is TGTGCCAGCAGGGGACCAGAGGACTACGTAAATGAAGCTTTCTTT. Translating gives CASRGPEDYVNEAFF.

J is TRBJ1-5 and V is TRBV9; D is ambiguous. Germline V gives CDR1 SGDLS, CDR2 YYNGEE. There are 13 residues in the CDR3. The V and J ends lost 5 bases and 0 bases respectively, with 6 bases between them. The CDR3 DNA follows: TGTGCCAGCAGTCGTTATAGCAATCAGCCCCAGCATTTT. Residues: CASSRYSNQPQHF.

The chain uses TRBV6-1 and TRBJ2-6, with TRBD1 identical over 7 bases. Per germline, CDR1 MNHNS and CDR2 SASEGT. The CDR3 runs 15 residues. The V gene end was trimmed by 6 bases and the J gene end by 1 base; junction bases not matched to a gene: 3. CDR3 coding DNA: TGTGCCAGCAGGGCACAGGGGTCTGGGGCCAACGTCCTGACTTTC. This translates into CASRAQGSGANVLTF.

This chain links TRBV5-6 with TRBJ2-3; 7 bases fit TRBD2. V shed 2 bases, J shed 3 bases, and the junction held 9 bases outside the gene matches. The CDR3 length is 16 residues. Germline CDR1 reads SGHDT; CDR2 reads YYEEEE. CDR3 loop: CASSFMASGKTDTQYF. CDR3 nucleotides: TGTGCCAGCAGCTTTATGGCTAGCGGTAAAACAGATACGCAGTATTTT.